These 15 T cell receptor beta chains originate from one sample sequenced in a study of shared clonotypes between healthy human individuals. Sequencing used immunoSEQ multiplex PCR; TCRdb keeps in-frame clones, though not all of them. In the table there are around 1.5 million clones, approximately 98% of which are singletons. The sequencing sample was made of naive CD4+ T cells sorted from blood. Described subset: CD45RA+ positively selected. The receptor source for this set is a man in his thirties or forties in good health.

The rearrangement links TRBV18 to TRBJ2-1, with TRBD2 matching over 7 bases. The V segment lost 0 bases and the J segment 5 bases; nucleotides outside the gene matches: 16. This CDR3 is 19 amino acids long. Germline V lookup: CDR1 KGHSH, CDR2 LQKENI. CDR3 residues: CASSPPSPFWGGINNEQFF. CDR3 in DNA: TGTGCCAGCTCACCACCCAGCCCATTCTGGGGGGGAATAAACAATGAGCAGTTCTTC.

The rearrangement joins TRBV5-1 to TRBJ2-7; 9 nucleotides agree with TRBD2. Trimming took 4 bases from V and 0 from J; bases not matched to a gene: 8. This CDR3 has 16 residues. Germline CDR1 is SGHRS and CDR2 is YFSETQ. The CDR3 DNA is TGCGCCAGCAGCGAGACCTCTAGCGGGGACTCCTACGAGCAGTACTTC. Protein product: CASSETSSGDSYEQYF.

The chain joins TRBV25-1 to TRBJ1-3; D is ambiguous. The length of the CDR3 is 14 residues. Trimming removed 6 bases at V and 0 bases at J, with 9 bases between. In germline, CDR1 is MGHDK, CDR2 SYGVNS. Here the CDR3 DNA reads TGTGCCAGCAGCCAACTCGGCTCTGGAAACACCATATATTTT. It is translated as CASSQLGSGNTIYF.

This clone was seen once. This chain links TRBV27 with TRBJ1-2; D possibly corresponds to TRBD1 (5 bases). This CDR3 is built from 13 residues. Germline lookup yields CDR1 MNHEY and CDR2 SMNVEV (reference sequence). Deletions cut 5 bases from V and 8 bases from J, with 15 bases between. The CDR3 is CASSPAAGQGYTF. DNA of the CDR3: TGTGCCAGCAGTCCAGCAGCGGGGCAAGGCTACACCTTC.

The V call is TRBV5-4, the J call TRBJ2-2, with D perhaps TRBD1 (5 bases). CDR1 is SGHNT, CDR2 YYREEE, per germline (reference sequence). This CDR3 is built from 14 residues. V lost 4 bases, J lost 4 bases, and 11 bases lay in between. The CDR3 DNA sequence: TGTGCCAGCAGCCTGTCCAGGGTCACCGGGGAGCTGTTTTTT. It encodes CASSLSRVTGELFF. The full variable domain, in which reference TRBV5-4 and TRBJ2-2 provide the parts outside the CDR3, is ETGVTQSPTHLIKTRGQQVTLRCSSQSGHNTVSWYQQALGQGPQFIFQYYREEENGRGNFPPRFSGLQFPNYSSELNVNALELDDSALYLCASSLSRVTGELFFGEGSRLTVL.

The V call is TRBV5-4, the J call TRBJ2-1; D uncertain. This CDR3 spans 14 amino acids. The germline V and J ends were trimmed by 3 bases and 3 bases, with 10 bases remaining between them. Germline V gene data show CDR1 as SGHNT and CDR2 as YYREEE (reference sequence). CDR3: CASSSGFDYNEQFF. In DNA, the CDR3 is TGTGCCAGCAGCTCCGGGTTTGACTACAATGAGCAGTTCTTC.

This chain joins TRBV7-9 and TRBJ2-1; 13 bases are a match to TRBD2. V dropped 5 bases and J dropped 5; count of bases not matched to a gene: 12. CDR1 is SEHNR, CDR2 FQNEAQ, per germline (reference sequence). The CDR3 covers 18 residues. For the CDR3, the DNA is TGTGCCAGCAGCCGAACACTAGCGGGAGGGCTACGGGACAATGAGCAGTTCTTC. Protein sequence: CASSRTLAGGLRDNEQFF.

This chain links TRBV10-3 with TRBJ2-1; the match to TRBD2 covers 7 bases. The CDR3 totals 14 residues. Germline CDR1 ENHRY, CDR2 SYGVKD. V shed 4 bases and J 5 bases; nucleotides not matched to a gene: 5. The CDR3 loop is CAISGLAEDNEQFF. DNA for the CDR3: TGTGCCATCAGTGGGCTAGCGGAAGACAATGAGCAGTTCTTC.

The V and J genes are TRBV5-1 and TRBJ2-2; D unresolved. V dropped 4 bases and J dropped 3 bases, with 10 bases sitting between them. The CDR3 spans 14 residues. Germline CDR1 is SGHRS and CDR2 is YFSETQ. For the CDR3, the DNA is TGCGCCAGCAGCCCGGAAGATTACACCGGGGAGCTGTTTTTT. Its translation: CASSPEDYTGELFF.

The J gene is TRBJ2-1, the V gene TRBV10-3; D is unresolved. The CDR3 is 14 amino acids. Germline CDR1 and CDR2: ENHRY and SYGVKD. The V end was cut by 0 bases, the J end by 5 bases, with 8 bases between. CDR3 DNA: TGTGCCATCAGTGAGTCCAACAGCCACAATGAGCAGTTCTTC. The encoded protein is CAISESNSHNEQFF.

The CDR3 DNA reads as TGTGCCAGCTCACCAACGGACACAACCTCCTACGAGCAGTACTTC. Translated: CASSPTDTTSYEQYF. The chain carries TRBV18 and TRBJ2-7; a weak D match, TRBD1 (5 bases). The CDR3 spans 15 residues. The germline gives CDR1 KGHSH, CDR2 LQKENI. Trimming shortened V by 2 bases and J by 0 bases, and 11 bases separated the two germline ends.

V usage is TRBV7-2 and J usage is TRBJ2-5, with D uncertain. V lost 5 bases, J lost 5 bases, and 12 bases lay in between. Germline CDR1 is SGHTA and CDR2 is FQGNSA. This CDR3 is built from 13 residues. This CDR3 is CASSLGWRETQYF. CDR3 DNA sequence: TGTGCCAGCAGCCTCGGTTGGCGGGAGACCCAGTACTTC.

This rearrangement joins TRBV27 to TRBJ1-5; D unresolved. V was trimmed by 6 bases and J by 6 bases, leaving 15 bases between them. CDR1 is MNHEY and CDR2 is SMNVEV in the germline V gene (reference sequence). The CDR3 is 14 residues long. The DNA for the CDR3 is TGTGCCAGCAGCGACTCAGGATGGGGTCAGCCCCAGCATTTT. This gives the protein CASSDSGWGQPQHF.

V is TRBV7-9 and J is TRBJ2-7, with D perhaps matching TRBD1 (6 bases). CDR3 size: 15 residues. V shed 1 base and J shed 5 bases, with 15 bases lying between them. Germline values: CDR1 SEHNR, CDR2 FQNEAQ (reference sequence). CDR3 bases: TGTGCCAGCAGCTTAGTGAGGGCAGGGGAAGACGAGCAGTACTTC. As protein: CASSLVRAGEDEQYF.

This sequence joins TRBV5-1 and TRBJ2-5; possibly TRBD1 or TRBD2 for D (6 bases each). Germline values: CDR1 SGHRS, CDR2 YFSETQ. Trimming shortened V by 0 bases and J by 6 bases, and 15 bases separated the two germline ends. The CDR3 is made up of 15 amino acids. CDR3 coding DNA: TGCGCCAGCAGCTTGGCCGTGGGGGGCTGGAAGACCCAGTACTTC. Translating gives CASSLAVGGWKTQYF.